The 32 T cell receptor beta chains in this list originate from one sample, sequenced in a study of blood T cell repertoires in COVID-19. Using immunoSEQ multiplex PCR, the repertoire was profiled, and TCRdb retains in-frame clones only, with some absent. The sample lists more than 130,000 clones, approximately 80% occurring once. The specimen was peripheral blood. The receptor set was obtained from a human donor in a cohort sampled during active COVID-19.

This chain connects TRBV28 to TRBJ1-1; D is perhaps TRBD1 (5 bases). CDR3 length: 15 amino acids. V was cut by 6 bases and J by 1 base, with 15 bases left in between. The germline CDR1 and CDR2 sequences are MDHEN and SYDVKM. CDR3 bases: TGTGCCAGCAGCCTACTAGACGGGGGGAACACTGAAGCTTTCTTT. Encoded protein: CASSLLDGGNTEAFF.

The rearrangement uses TRBV6-4 and TRBJ2-1; TRBD2 matches 8 bases. V dropped 4 bases and J dropped 3; count of bases not matched to a gene: 5. CDR1 is MRHNA and CDR2 is SNTAGT in the germline V gene. This CDR3 is 15 amino acids long. The CDR3 DNA is TGTGCCAGCAGTGTCGAGCGGGGGTTCTACAATGAGCAGTTCTTC. Encoded protein: CASSVERGFYNEQFF.

This clone has just a few counts. The gene calls are TRBV5-1 and TRBJ1-5, with TRBD1 matching 9 bases. The V gene end was trimmed by 4 bases and the J gene end by 4 bases; junction bases not matched to a gene: 6. The V gene's germline CDR1 is SGHRS and CDR2 YFSETQ. This CDR3 spans 15 amino acids. DNA for the CDR3: TGCGCCAGCAGCGAGACCGGGACAGGGAATCAGCCCCAGCATTTT. Encoded protein: CASSETGTGNQPQHF.

This chain uses TRBV5-1 with TRBJ2-5, with D tentatively TRBD1 (5 bases). V dropped 4 bases and J dropped 3 bases, with 16 bases sitting between them. Germline loops: CDR1 SGHRS, CDR2 YFSETQ. The CDR3 has 15 amino acids. The CDR3 DNA sequence: TGCGCCAGCAGCCCCTATTTATCCAGGGAAGAGACCCAGTACTTC. This codes for CASSPYLSREETQYF.

The chain couples TRBV5-4 to TRBJ2-6, with 8 bases aligning to TRBD1. V lost 1 base, J lost 1 base, and 7 bases stayed unmatched. Germline V gives CDR1 SGHNT, CDR2 YYREEE (reference sequence). The CDR3 is made up of 18 amino acids. The CDR3 loop is CASSLPAGGMSGANVLTF. In DNA, the CDR3 is TGTGCCAGCAGCTTGCCGGCAGGGGGCATGTCTGGGGCCAACGTCCTGACTTTC.

This chain joins TRBV6-5 and TRBJ1-5, with TRBD1 as a possible D gene (6 bases). Germline-derived CDR1 and CDR2 are MNHEY and SVGAGI. The CDR3 is 14 amino acids. Deletions cut 8 bases from V and 4 bases from J, with 15 bases between. The CDR3 sequence is CASREAGANQPQHF. CDR3 in DNA: TGTGCCAGCCGAGAGGCAGGGGCAAATCAGCCCCAGCATTTT.

The chain links TRBV18 to TRBJ2-7; D unresolved. The CDR3 consists of 12 residues. Trimming took off 3 bases at V and 2 bases at J, with 5 bases between the two ends. CDR1 KGHSH and CDR2 LQKENI come from the germline V gene. The CDR3 spells CASSPRPYEQYF. CDR3 DNA sequence: TGTGCCAGCTCACCGAGGCCCTACGAGCAGTACTTC.

The CDR3 protein is CASSTRRSGAEAFF. The CDR3 DNA reads TGTGCCAGCAGTACTCGGAGGTCTGGCGCTGAAGCTTTCTTT. The J gene is TRBJ1-1, the V gene TRBV27; D is unclear. Germline V gene data show CDR1 as MNHEY and CDR2 as SMNVEV (reference sequence). V was trimmed by 5 bases and J by 6 bases, leaving 16 bases between them. This CDR3 is built from 14 residues.

The chain joins TRBV9 to TRBJ2-2, with 7 bases that match TRBD2. CDR1 SGDLS and CDR2 YYNGEE come from the germline V gene. The J segment lost 0 bases and the V segment lost 6 bases, leaving 5 bases of the junction unmatched. The CDR3 totals 15 residues. This chain's CDR3 is CASTLGGANTGELFF. The CDR3 coding sequence is TGTGCCAGCACCTTGGGGGGGGCGAACACCGGGGAGCTGTTTTTT.

This rearrangement joins TRBV2 to TRBJ1-1, with D possibly TRBD1 on 6 matching bases. Germline V gives CDR1 SNHLY, CDR2 FYNNEI. With 5 bases removed from V and 4 bases from J, the gap between germline ends came to 11 bases. The CDR3 contains 13 residues. In DNA form, the CDR3 reads TGTGCCAGCAGTCAATCCAGGGGCACTGAAGCTTTCTTT. Its translation is CASSQSRGTEAFF. Together with reference TRBV2 and TRBJ1-1, the CDR3 gives the full variable domain: EPEVTQTPSHQVTQMGQEVILRCVPISNHLYFYWYRQILGQKVEFLVSFYNNEISEKSEIFDDQFSVERPDGSNFTLKIRSTKLEDSAMYFCASSQSRGTEAFFGQGTRLTVV.

The rearrangement uses TRBV15 and TRBJ2-4, with a weak D call TRBD1 (6 bases). V was pared by 1 base and J by 1 base, with 17 bases between. The germline V gene encodes CDR1 LNHNV and CDR2 YYDKDF (reference sequence). The CDR3 covers 18 residues. The CDR3 sequence is CATSRGGLGLGAKNIQYF. In DNA, the CDR3 is TGTGCCACCAGCAGAGGGGGGCTGGGCCTCGGGGCCAAAAACATTCAGTACTTC.

V gene TRBV2 combines with J gene TRBJ1-2; the D is unclear. Germline V gene data show CDR1 as SNHLY and CDR2 as FYNNEI. This CDR3 region has 13 residues. V lost 6 bases and J lost 4, with 12 bases in between. In DNA form, the CDR3 reads TGTGCCAGCAGAGTCCAGGCCCGCTATGGCTACACCTTC. Translating gives CASRVQARYGYTF.

The V gene is TRBV2, the J gene TRBJ2-5, with unresolved D. Germline CDR1 reads SNHLY; CDR2 reads FYNNEI. The CDR3 contains 12 residues. Trimming shortened V by 5 bases and J by 5 bases, and 9 bases separated the two germline ends. The CDR3 spells CASSPDGETQYF. CDR3 DNA sequence: TGTGCCAGCAGTCCTGACGGGGAGACCCAGTACTTC.

The chain has TRBV7-2 and TRBJ1-1; D is perhaps TRBD1 (6 bases). Germline V gene data show CDR1 as SGHTA and CDR2 as FQGNSA. V was clipped by 6 bases and J by 1 base, with 12 bases between them. The CDR3 spans 14 residues. CDR3 nucleotide sequence: TGTGCCAGCAGACCAGGACAGTGGAACACTGAAGCTTTCTTT. This encodes CASRPGQWNTEAFF. Combining the CDR3 with reference TRBV7-2 and TRBJ1-1 gives the whole variable domain GAGVSQSPSNKVTEKGKDVELRCDPISGHTALYWYRQSLGQGLEFLIYFQGNSAPDKSGLPSDRFSAERTGGSVSTLTIQRTQQEDSAVYLCASRPGQWNTEAFFGQGTRLTVV.

This clone occurred a few times. The J gene is TRBJ2-7, the V gene TRBV7-9; 8 bases fit TRBD1. Germline lookup yields CDR1 SEHNR and CDR2 FQNEAQ (reference sequence). J lost 3 bases, V lost 6 bases, and 7 bases had no gene match. This CDR3 is 14 amino acids long. Here the CDR3 reads CASSAGGRSYEQYF. The DNA for the CDR3 is TGTGCCAGCAGTGCAGGGGGCAGGAGCTACGAGCAGTACTTC.

This clone was seen only once. This chain connects TRBV7-2 to TRBJ1-6; D is perhaps TRBD1 (5 bases). Between the trimmed V and J ends, which lost 3 bases and 10 bases, there was a span of 13 bases. Germline values: CDR1 SGHTA, CDR2 FQGNSA. CDR3 size: 14 residues. CDR3 nucleotide sequence: TGTGCCAGCAGCTTTCAGAGACCAGGGTCACCCCTCCACTTT. Translation: CASSFQRPGSPLHF. Based on the CDR3 plus reference TRBV7-2 and TRBJ1-6, the full variable domain is GAGVSQSPSNKVTEKGKDVELRCDPISGHTALYWYRQSLGQGLEFLIYFQGNSAPDKSGLPSDRFSAERTGGSVSTLTIQRTQQEDSAVYLCASSFQRPGSPLHFGNGTRLTVT.

Regarding this clone: Other nucleotide sequences from this sample produce the same CDR3. The CDR3 is CASSLTSGGRADTQYF. The CDR3 DNA follows: TGCGCCAGCAGCTTGACTAGCGGGGGCCGGGCAGATACGCAGTATTTT. This rearrangement joins TRBV5-1 to TRBJ2-3, with TRBD2 matching over 11 bases. Germline lookup yields CDR1 SGHRS and CDR2 YFSETQ. The CDR3 runs to 16 residues. Losses at the gene ends were 1 base for V and 4 bases for J; bases not matched to a gene: 5.

V and J are TRBV19 and TRBJ1-6; 9 positions match TRBD1. The CDR3 length is 16 residues. Germline-derived CDR1 and CDR2 are LNHDA and SQIVND (reference sequence). The V segment lost 5 bases and the J segment 6 bases; nucleotides outside the gene matches: 8. The CDR3 nucleotides are TGTGCCAGTAGTCGGACAGGGGTAAGCGGTAATTCACCCCTCCACTTT. Its protein product is CASSRTGVSGNSPLHF.

This clone has just a few counts. The chain combines TRBV30 with TRBJ1-2; 10 bases map to TRBD1. The CDR3 totals 15 residues. The V gene's germline CDR1 is GTSNPN and CDR2 SVGIG (reference sequence). The V segment lost 2 bases and the J segment 8 bases; nucleotides outside the gene matches: 11. The DNA for the CDR3 is TGTGCCTGGAGTTCGCCTGGGGGACAGGGGTACGGCTACACCTTC. Translated, it gives CAWSSPGGQGYGYTF.

This sequence joins TRBV15 and TRBJ1-2, with TRBD1 identical over 9 bases. Looked up from germline, CDR1 is LNHNV and CDR2 is YYDKDF (reference sequence). The CDR3 length is 18 residues. The trim removed 0 bases at V and 6 bases at J, leaving 14 bases unmatched. The CDR3 loop reads CATSRDHPAGQGRDGYTF. CDR3 DNA: TGTGCCACCAGCAGAGACCACCCGGCCGGACAGGGGAGGGATGGCTACACCTTC.

A note on this clone: Relative to the germline gene, one junction end is altered; a read error may explain this. V is TRBV10-3 and J is TRBJ2-1, with 12 bases lining up with TRBD2. Per germline, CDR1 ENHRY and CDR2 SYGVKD. CDR3 length equals 16 residues. The CDR3 nucleotides read TGTGCCATCAGTGAAAGTCCGAATCCGCTAGCGGGGGGGCCGGTCTTC. Encoded protein: CAISESPNPLAGGPVF.

In DNA form, the CDR3 reads TGTGCCAGCAGTTCCGTAATTAATCAGCCCCAGCATTTT. Translation: CASSSVINQPQHF. The chain couples TRBV12-3 or TRBV12-4 to TRBJ1-5; D uncertain. The CDR3 covers 13 residues. V lost 4 bases and J lost 4, with 8 bases in between.

The chain employs TRBV25-1 and TRBJ1-2, with D uncertain. CDR3 length: 14 amino acids. Germline CDR1 is MGHDK and CDR2 is SYGVNS. V was cut by 2 bases and J by 5 bases, with 12 bases left in between. CDR3 in DNA: TGTGCCAGCAGTGAACGTATAGCTCCTTATGGCTACACCTTC. It codes for CASSERIAPYGYTF.

The chain has TRBV5-1 and TRBJ1-6; a weak D match, TRBD1 (6 bases). Germline CDR1 and CDR2: SGHRS and YFSETQ. CDR3 size: 15 residues. Trimming removed 4 bases at V and 5 bases at J, with 13 bases between. CDR3 amino acids: CASSQGTPNNSPLHF. CDR3 DNA: TGCGCCAGCAGCCAGGGGACACCTAATAATTCACCCCTCCACTTT.

This chain links TRBV7-2 with TRBJ2-3; 7 bases are a match to TRBD2. Trimming cost V 5 bases and J 0 bases; bases outside gene matches: 11. Germline V lookup: CDR1 SGHTA, CDR2 FQGNSA. The CDR3 has 17 amino acids. Written as DNA, the CDR3 is TGTGCCAGCAGCCTAAGGCGGGGGAGTTCTAGCACAGATACGCAGTATTTT. Translation gives CASSLRRGSSSTDTQYF.

This rearrangement joins TRBV7-2 to TRBJ2-7; D is perhaps TRBD1 (5 bases). This CDR3 contains 13 residues. The germline V gene has CDR1 SGHTA and CDR2 FQGNSA. Trimming removed 2 bases from V and 3 bases from J, with 8 bases in between. The CDR3 here is CASSLTGLYEQYF. The CDR3 DNA is TGTGCCAGCAGCTTAACAGGTCTCTACGAGCAGTACTTC.

The chain carries TRBV5-1 and TRBJ2-5; 9 bases agree with TRBD1. The CDR3 has 15 amino acids. The germline gives CDR1 SGHRS, CDR2 YFSETQ. V dropped 0 bases and J dropped 4; count of bases not matched to a gene: 4. The CDR3 DNA follows: TGCGCCAGCAGCTTGGGGGGGACAGGGCGAGAGACCCAGTACTTC. Protein: CASSLGGTGRETQYF.

CDR3 protein: CATSSYRYSNQPQHF. The DNA of the CDR3 is TGTGCCACCAGCAGCTACAGATATAGCAATCAGCCCCAGCATTTT. The rearrangement joins TRBV15 to TRBJ1-5; D uncertain. This CDR3 spans 15 amino acids. Germline CDR1 LNHNV, CDR2 YYDKDF (reference sequence). Trimming took off 3 bases at V and 0 bases at J, with 9 bases between the two ends.

The chain has TRBV30 and TRBJ2-2; D gene unclear. Germline CDR1 GTSNPN, CDR2 SVGIG (reference sequence). The CDR3 extends over 12 amino acids. The CDR3 coding sequence is TGTGCTCGAGGTGGGAACACCGGGGAGCTGTTTTTT. Encoded protein: CARGGNTGELFF.

J is TRBJ2-3 and V is TRBV14, with D perhaps TRBD2 (6 bases). V dropped 0 bases and J dropped 2 bases, with 9 bases sitting between them. The CDR3 is 15 amino acids. Germline assignment: CDR1 SGHDN and CDR2 FVKESK. The CDR3 loop reads CASSQDWDFTDTQYF. The CDR3 bases are TGTGCCAGCAGCCAAGATTGGGACTTCACAGATACGCAGTATTTT.

This clone was seen more than once but under ten times. The V call is TRBV29-1, the J call TRBJ1-6; D might be TRBD1 (6 bases). Germline V gives CDR1 SQVTM, CDR2 ANQGSEA. The V end was cut by 6 bases, the J end by 8 bases, with 17 bases between. This CDR3 region has 14 residues. The CDR3 region has the DNA TGCAGCGTGACACAGGGTGGTCGGGATTCACCCCTCCACTTT. It encodes CSVTQGGRDSPLHF.

This clone was seen more than once but under ten times. The rearrangement links TRBV27 to TRBJ2-5, with D possibly TRBD1 on 6 matching bases. This CDR3 is built from 13 residues. V was pared by 8 bases and J by 4 bases, with 14 bases between. Germline CDR1 and CDR2: MNHEY and SMNVEV (reference sequence). CDR3 sequence: CASAFTGLETQYF. The CDR3 bases are TGTGCCAGCGCATTTACAGGGTTAGAGACCCAGTACTTC.